This TCR beta chain emerged from a study of T cell responses to AZD1222 COVID-19 vaccine. Points on this clone: What it binds is not known.

The repertoire was sequenced with immunoSEQ multiplex PCR; TCRdb's copy has only in-frame clones and lacks some. The sample lists 120,000 or so clones, about nine tenths occurring once. Overall study findings and caveats: Repertoire collection took place solely once the T cell response had peaked.

The CDR3 is made up of 15 amino acids. V lost 3 bases and J lost 4; bases outside the gene matches: 8. CDR1 is KGHSH, CDR2 LQKENI, per germline. V gene TRBV18 combines with J gene TRBJ1-1; TRBD1 matches 7 bases. The source material was peripheral blood, sampled on day 0 of AZD1222 vaccination. The sequence derives from an adult in good health. The CDR3 region has the DNA TGTGCCAGCTCACCGGAGGGGGCGGACTTCACTGAAGCTTTCTTT. Translating gives CASSPEGADFTEAFF. The whole variable domain, remainder taken from reference TRBV18 and TRBJ1-1, is NAGVMQNPRHLVRRRGQEARLRCSPMKGHSHVYWYRQLPEEGLKFMVYLQKENIIDESGMPKERFSAEFPKEGPSILRIQQVVRGDSAAYFCASSPEGADFTEAFFGQGTRLTVV.